This T cell receptor beta chain was sequenced during a study of T cells in Graves' hyperthyroidism and ophthalmopathy. On the study more broadly: Peripheral blood specimens were obtained at initial diagnosis, prior to any treatment.

This clonotype was counted at least ten times. The antigen is unknown. Study-wide results and caveats: Most clonotypes expanded in thyroid above 0.001 were likewise present in blood.

Germline V gives CDR1 SEHNR, CDR2 FQNEAQ (reference sequence). Trimming took off 10 bases at V and 7 bases at J, with 29 bases between the two ends. CDR3 size: 16 residues. Patients with ophthalmopathy all had a Clinical Activity Score of at least 3, a NOSPECS grade of at least 4 and duration under 3 months. Uncontrolled infection, other autoimmune disease, pregnancy or lactation led to exclusion. TCR beta CDR3 region amplification was performed from RNA transcripts. HTBI primers were employed in a first-round RT-PCR of the TCR CDR3. TCRdb redid the calling of the multiplex PCR reads with MiXCR, one entry per CDR3 protein. The sample contains about 410,000 distinct CDR3 sequences, approximately 14% of which appear only once.

The chain employs TRBV7-9 and TRBJ2-7; D may be TRBD2 (7 bases). Sequenced input: blood. The receptor was derived from a man in his late teens or twenties with Graves' ophthalmopathy. The DNA of the CDR3 is TGTGCCATCCGTACGATGGGGGGGCGCGGCACGGGGGAGCAGTACTTC. Protein: CAIRTMGGRGTGEQYF.